Listed below are T cell receptor beta chains from one sample, sequenced in a study of neurological immune-mediated disorders. TCRdb itself ran the 5' RACE reads through MiXCR, one entry per CDR3 protein. The sample carries 55,000 to 75,000 distinct CDR3 sequences, 12% recorded once. Sequencing was carried out using PBMCs. The receptors were gathered from a woman aged 60-75 years with HTLV-1-associated myelopathy (HAM/TSP). The CDR3 runs from the conserved cysteine through the conserved F or W. Each record gives: V gene, clone size, J gene, D gene, CDR3 protein, CDR3 DNA. A D gene is named only where the DNA matches it firmly. The size entry is marked missing in some rows and otherwise reads once, few, many or a size class.

TRBV2	few	TRBJ2-1	-	CASRDFSYNEQFF	TGTGCCAGCAGGGACTTCTCCTACAATGAGCAGTTCTTC
TRBV27	many	TRBJ2-1	-	CASSFGTRYNEQFF	TGTGCCAGCAGTTTCGGGACTCGCTACAATGAGCAGTTCTTC
TRBV5-1	many	TRBJ2-2	TRBD2	CASSLAVGGLPYTGELFF	TGCGCCAGCAGCTTGGCGGTCGGGGGACTACCATACACCGGGGAGCTGTTTTTT
TRBV7-9	many	TRBJ1-2	-	CASSPRQGAGYTF	TGTGCCAGCAGCCCCAGGCAAGGGGCGGGCTACACCTTC
TRBV5-1	few	TRBJ2-2	TRBD2	CASSPRSSGRALTGELFF	TGCGCCAGCAGCCCCCGATCGTCCGGGAGGGCGTTAACCGGGGAGCTGTTTTTT
TRBV18	few	TRBJ2-7	-	CASSPKQGHYEQYF	TGTGCCAGCTCACCTAAACAGGGACACTACGAGCAGTACTTC
TRBV20-1	-	TRBJ2-2	TRBD2	CSARYDGASGYTGELFF	TGCAGTGCTAGATATGACGGAGCTAGCGGTTACACCGGGGAGCTGTTTTTT
TRBV19	many	TRBJ2-1	-	CASSIGVVNNEQFF	TGTGCCAGTAGTATTGGGGTTGTAAACAATGAGCAGTTCTTC
TRBV5-1	many	TRBJ2-7	-	CASSLEPDYEQYF	TGCGCCAGCAGCTTGGAACCGGATTACGAGCAGTACTTC
TRBV12-3/TRBV12-4	many	TRBJ2-2	TRBD1	CASRIGQGGGTGELFF	TGTGCCAGCAGGATCGGACAGGGGGGTGGCACCGGGGAGCTGTTTTTT
TRBV6-6	many	TRBJ2-5	TRBD2	CASSAVVAGGSGTQYF	TGTGCCAGCAGTGCCGTGGTGGCGGGAGGGTCAGGGACCCAGTACTTC
TRBV28	few	TRBJ2-2	-	CASSSGWLDQPAVYPDGTGELFF	TGTGCCAGCAGTTCGGGTTGGTTGGATCAGCCAGCAGTTTACCCCGACGGCACCGGGGAGCTGTTTTTT
TRBV2	many	TRBJ2-4	TRBD1	CASLGQGISNIQYF	TGTGCCAGCCTGGGACAGGGTATATCAAACATTCAGTACTTC
TRBV29-1	many	TRBJ2-7	TRBD1	CSVLQGGGYEQYF	TGCAGCGTGCTACAGGGGGGTGGCTACGAGCAGTACTTC
TRBV5-6	many	TRBJ2-1	-	CASSLAGWNEQFF	TGTGCCAGCAGCTTGGCGGGATGGAATGAGCAGTTCTTC
TRBV7-9	many	TRBJ2-7	TRBD2	CASSLGTSVDDGQYF	TGTGCCAGCAGCCTAGGGACTAGCGTCGATGATGGGCAGTACTTC
TRBV9	-	TRBJ2-5	-	CASSVGLGAETQYF	TGTGCCAGCAGCGTAGGGCTAGGAGCAGAGACCCAGTACTTC
TRBV9	many	TRBJ2-7	-	CASSASGVGSYEQYF	TGTGCCAGCAGCGCGAGCGGAGTTGGGTCCTACGAGCAGTACTTC
TRBV5-1	many	TRBJ1-4	-	CASSLEWINEKLFF	TGCGCCAGCAGCTTGGAATGGATTAATGAAAAACTGTTTTTT
TRBV3-1	many	TRBJ2-1	TRBD2	CASSFGLAGAYNEQFF	TGTGCCAGCAGCTTCGGACTAGCGGGAGCCTACAATGAGCAGTTCTTC
TRBV20-1	few	TRBJ2-3	TRBD2	CSASLQREGRGNTQYF	TGCAGTGCTAGTCTCCAGCGGGAGGGCCGGGGAAATACGCAGTATTTT
TRBV2	many	TRBJ1-2	TRBD1	CASSATPGQGSNYGYTF	TGTGCCAGCAGCGCTACCCCGGGACAGGGAAGTAACTATGGCTACACCTTC
TRBV20-1	many	TRBJ2-7	TRBD2	CSATGTSGRVRDEQYF	TGCAGTGCTACCGGGACTAGCGGGAGGGTAAGGGACGAGCAGTACTTC
TRBV9	few	TRBJ1-2	-	CASSGGVYYGYTF	TGTGCCAGCAGCGGGGGGGTCTACTATGGCTACACCTTC
TRBV10-2	many	TRBJ2-5	-	CASSSNRGETQYF	TGCGCCAGCAGTTCCAATAGGGGAGAGACCCAGTACTTC
TRBV7-2	many	TRBJ1-5	-	CASSLVGAGGSNQPQHF	TGTGCCAGCAGCTTAGTAGGGGCGGGTGGGAGCAATCAGCCCCAGCATTTT
TRBV14	many	TRBJ2-5	TRBD1	CASSQLRAGGQETQYF	TGTGCCAGCAGCCAACTACGGGCAGGGGGCCAAGAGACCCAGTACTTC
TRBV7-9	many	TRBJ2-7	-	CASTLFTGQEYYEQYF	TGTGCCAGCACCCTCTTTACAGGGCAGGAATACTACGAGCAGTACTTC
TRBV7-9	many	TRBJ2-1	TRBD2	CASSPSGSTYNEQFF	TGTGCCAGCAGTCCTAGCGGATCTACCTACAATGAGCAGTTCTTC
TRBV5-1	-	TRBJ2-5	TRBD1	CARSLRGRQETKYF	TGCGCCAGAAGCCTCAGGGGGCGTCAAGAGACCAAGTACTTC
TRBV30	-	TRBJ1-5	TRBD1	CAWSVGQGNQPQHF	TGTGCCTGGAGTGTGGGACAGGGGAACCAGCCCCAGCATTTT
TRBV7-2	-	TRBJ2-1	TRBD2	CASLPMIGGLAGKNEQFF	TGTGCCAGCCTCCCCATGATAGGGGGACTAGCGGGGAAGAATGAGCAGTTCTTC
TRBV7-8	many	TRBJ2-2	-	CASSLELGELFF	TGTGCCAGCAGCTTAGAACTCGGGGAGCTGTTTTTT
TRBV5-1	-	TRBJ2-7	TRBD1	CASRDRIYEQYF	TGCGCCTCCCGGGACAGGATCTACGAGCAGTACTTC
TRBV20-1	many	TRBJ2-2	TRBD2	CSARVTSGITGELFF	TGCAGTGCTAGAGTGACTAGCGGAATAACCGGGGAGCTGTTTTTT
TRBV5-1	many	TRBJ2-1	-	CASSLGTILNEQFF	TGCGCCAGCAGCTTGGGAACTATTCTCAATGAGCAGTTCTTC
TRBV6-6	many	TRBJ2-5	-	CASTPGSGYQETQYF	TGTGCCAGCACCCCAGGGTCCGGCTACCAAGAGACCCAGTACTTC
TRBV7-3	many	TRBJ1-6	-	CASSLSLGGNSPLHF	TGTGCCAGCAGCTTATCTCTGGGTGGAAATTCACCCCTCCACTTT
TRBV29-1	many	TRBJ2-7	TRBD1	CSVDWTGDEQYF	TGCAGCGTTGATTGGACAGGGGACGAGCAGTACTTC
TRBV7-3	-	TRBJ1-1	-	CASSPLPGATEAFF	TGTGCCAGCAGCCCTCTACCTGGCGCCACTGAAGCTTTCTTT
TRBV20-1	-	TRBJ2-5	-	CSATTPGPETQYF	TGCAGTGCTACCACCCCAGGGCCCGAGACCCAGTACTTC
TRBV7-2	many	TRBJ2-1	TRBD2	CASSDPGAGVQFF	TGTGCCAGCAGCGACCCCGGGGCGGGGGTACAGTTCTTC
TRBV5-4	many	TRBJ2-3	-	CASSATKFSTDTQYF	TGTGCCAGCAGCGCCACGAAGTTTAGCACAGATACGCAGTATTTT
TRBV10-3	many	TRBJ2-2	TRBD1	CAISSTGTGGNTGELFF	TGTGCCATCAGTTCTACCGGGACAGGGGGGAACACCGGGGAGCTGTTTTTT
TRBV5-4	-	TRBJ1-1	TRBD1	CVSSYPGQGGTEAFF	TGTGTCAGCAGCTATCCGGGACAGGGAGGCACTGAAGCTTTCTTT
TRBV2	many	TRBJ2-5	-	CASSVQGVRETQYF	TGTGCCAGCAGTGTACAAGGGGTCCGAGAGACCCAGTACTTC
TRBV29-1	many	TRBJ1-2	-	CSVGDPGRYYGYTF	TGCAGCGTTGGGGATCCGGGACGGTACTATGGCTACACCTTC
TRBV5-8	many	TRBJ1-1	TRBD1	CASSKMTGKNTEAFF	TGTGCCAGCAGCAAAATGACAGGGAAGAACACTGAAGCTTTCTTT
TRBV20-1	many	TRBJ2-7	TRBD2	CSGSSGHEQYF	TGCAGTGGCTCTAGCGGCCACGAGCAGTACTTC
TRBV15	many	TRBJ2-4	TRBD2	CATSRGLAGGVKAKNIQYF	TGTGCCACCAGCAGAGGACTAGCGGGAGGGGTGAAGGCCAAAAACATTCAGTACTTC
TRBV20-1	many	TRBJ1-4	-	CSAREGTYEKLFF	TGCAGTGCTAGAGAGGGGACGTATGAAAAACTGTTTTTT
TRBV5-1	many	TRBJ2-5	-	CASSLGSSLWETQYF	TGCGCCAGCAGCTTGGGTTCTAGTCTGTGGGAGACCCAGTACTTC
TRBV6-5	many	TRBJ1-1	-	CASSFSGLAGTEAFF	TGTGCCAGCAGTTTTTCAGGGCTCGCAGGGACTGAAGCTTTCTTT
TRBV7-2	many	TRBJ1-2	-	CASSLDLGETTHF	TGTGCCAGCAGCTTAGACTTAGGCGAGACAACTCACTTC